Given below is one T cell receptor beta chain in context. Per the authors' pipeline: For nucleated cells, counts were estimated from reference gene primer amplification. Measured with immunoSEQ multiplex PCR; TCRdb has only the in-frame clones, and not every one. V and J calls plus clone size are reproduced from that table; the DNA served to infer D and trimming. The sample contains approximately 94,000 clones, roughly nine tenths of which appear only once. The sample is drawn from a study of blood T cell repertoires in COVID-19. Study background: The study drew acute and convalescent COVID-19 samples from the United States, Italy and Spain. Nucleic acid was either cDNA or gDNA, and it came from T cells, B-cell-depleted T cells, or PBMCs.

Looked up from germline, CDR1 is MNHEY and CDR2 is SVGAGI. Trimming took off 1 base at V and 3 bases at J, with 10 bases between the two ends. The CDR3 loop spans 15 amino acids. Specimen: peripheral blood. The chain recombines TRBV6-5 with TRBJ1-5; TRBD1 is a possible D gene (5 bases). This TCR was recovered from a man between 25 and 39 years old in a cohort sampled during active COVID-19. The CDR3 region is CASSYFRGNNQPQHF. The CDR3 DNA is TGTGCCAGCAGTTACTTTAGGGGAAACAATCAGCCCCAGCATTTT.